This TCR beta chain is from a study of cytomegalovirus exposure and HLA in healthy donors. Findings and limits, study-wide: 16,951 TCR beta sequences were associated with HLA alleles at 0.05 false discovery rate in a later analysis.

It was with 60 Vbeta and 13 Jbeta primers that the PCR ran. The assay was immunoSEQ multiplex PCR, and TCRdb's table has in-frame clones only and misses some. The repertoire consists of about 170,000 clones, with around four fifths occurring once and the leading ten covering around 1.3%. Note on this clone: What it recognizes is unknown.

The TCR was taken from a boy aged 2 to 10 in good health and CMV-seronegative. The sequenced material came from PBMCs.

The DNA of the CDR3 is TGTGCCAGCAGCTTAGGCCGGGGGGGGCCCCAAGAGACCCAGTACTTC. As protein: CASSLGRGGPQETQYF. The J gene is TRBJ2-5, the V gene TRBV13; TRBD2 matches 8 bases. V lost 0 bases and J lost 1; bases outside the gene matches: 4. The CDR3 is 16 residues long. Germline V lookup: CDR1 PRHDT, CDR2 FYEKMQ (reference sequence). Together with reference TRBV13 and TRBJ2-5, the CDR3 gives the full variable domain: AAGVIQSPRHLIKEKRETATLKCYPIPRHDTVYWYQQGPGQDPQFLISFYEKMQSDKGSIPDRFSAQQFSDYHSELNMSSLELGDSALYFCASSLGRGGPQETQYFGPGTRLLVL.